This T cell receptor beta chain was documented in a study of T cells in Graves' hyperthyroidism and ophthalmopathy. Overall study context: Peripheral blood samples were taken at initial diagnosis, prior to any treatment.

Study observations and caveats: Among thyroid clonotypes expanded above 0.001, most also appeared in blood.

Orbital computed tomography, thyroid ultrasound, serum thyroxine and TRAb, and clinical symptoms together informed the diagnoses. The source material, RNA transcripts, was used to amplify TCR beta CDR3 regions. The HTBI primer set was used in a first-round RT-PCR of the TCR CDR3. TCRdb used MiXCR to reprocess the multiplex PCR reads, holding one entry per CDR3 protein. Of roughly 560,000 distinct CDR3 sequences listed, approximately 14% were seen once; the top ten hold about 3.9%. Concerning this clonotype itself: Its antigen is unknown.

The CDR3 contains 12 residues. V was clipped by 6 bases and J by 7 bases, with 15 bases between them. Germline CDR1 DFQATT, CDR2 SNEGSKA (reference sequence). This TCR derives from a woman between 35 and 50 years old with Graves' ophthalmopathy. Material for sequencing was blood. The chain has TRBV20-1 and TRBJ1-1, with D tentatively TRBD1 (5 bases). The CDR3 region is CSANAGHGEAFF. CDR3 in DNA: TGCAGTGCGAACGCGGGGCACGGTGAAGCTTTCTTT.